This T cell receptor beta chain originates from a study of blood T cell repertoires in COVID-19. The germline CDR1 and CDR2 sequences are SGDLS and YYNGEE. The CDR3 loop spans 14 amino acids. Trimming took 3 bases from V and 6 from J, leaving 15 bases between them. Per the authors' pipeline: Researchers report that nucleated cell counts were estimated from reference gene primer amplification. Sequenced by immunoSEQ multiplex PCR; TCRdb stores in-frame clones only, minus some. V and J calls and clone size are those listed in that table; D and trimming were worked out from the DNA. This sample has 250,000 or so clones, with approximately 83% found just once.

The chain combines TRBV9 with TRBJ1-2; D not certain. This sequence originates from a woman aged 45 to 65 who had recovered from COVID-19. What was sequenced was PBMCs or T cells enriched from blood (not recorded which). The CDR3 reads CASSEGSAGNGYTF. DNA for the CDR3: TGTGCCAGCAGCGAGGGTAGCGCCGGAAATGGCTACACCTTC.